This TCR beta chain was identified during a study of T cells in lung cancer brain metastases. For this clone: What it binds is not known.

The method was immunoSEQ multiplex PCR; TCRdb's version includes in-frame clones alone and lacks a portion of them. Of about a thousand clones in the sample, around nine tenths were seen once. Overall study findings and caveats: Brain metastases had fewer unique productive clones than primaries (median around 1,500 versus 4,400). Most clones were lesion-specific, with limited overlap between paired lesions (mean Morisita index about 0.23).

Tumor areas were macrodissected from roughly five deparaffinized, unstained approximately 10 um sections guided by marked H&E slides. Sequencing was carried out using tumor tissue from a brain metastasis. The origin of this receptor is a woman in her 40s with non-small cell lung cancer that had spread to the brain.

CDR3 bases: TGTGCCAGCAGGCCCCCGCAGGCCCTCAATCAGCCCCAGCATTTT. This codes for CASRPPQALNQPQHF. V and J are TRBV28 and TRBJ1-5; unclear D gene. The V end was cut by 6 bases, the J end by 3 bases, with 15 bases between. Germline-derived CDR1 and CDR2 are MDHEN and SYDVKM. CDR3 length: 15 residues. The full variable domain, rest sourced from reference TRBV28 and TRBJ1-5, is DVKVTQSSRYLVKRTGEKVFLECVQDMDHENMFWYRQDPGLGLRLIYFSYDVKMKEKGDIPEGYSVSREKKERFSLILESASTNQTSMYLCASRPPQALNQPQHFGDGTRLSIL.